The source of this T cell receptor beta chain is a study of OX40 agonist ivuxolimab in advanced cancers. Turning to the study itself: The study gave patients intravenous ivuxolimab at 0.01 to 10 mg/kg every 2 weeks.

V gave up 9 bases and J gave up 2 bases; unmatched junction bases: 6. Germline lookup yields CDR1 SGHAT and CDR2 FQDESV (reference sequence). The CDR3 is 14 residues long. Sequencing was performed with immunoSEQ multiplex PCR; in TCRdb, only in-frame clones are kept and a portion is missing. Counted here are about 62,000 clones, 70% to 80% occurring once; the ten biggest clones make up roughly a tenth. The chain combines TRBV11-1 with TRBJ2-3; the match to TRBD2 covers 9 bases. The receptor's source is an adult with an advanced solid tumor such as melanoma, head and neck, liver or kidney cancer. The specimen comprised CD4+ or CD8+ T cells sorted from blood, sampled in a trial of the OX40 agonist ivuxolimab. CDR3 protein: CASERGAFTDTQYF. The DNA for the CDR3 is TGTGCCAGTGAGCGGGGGGCGTTCACAGATACGCAGTATTTT.